A selection of T cell receptor beta chains follows, all from one sample in a study of beta chain features in type 1 diabetes. Clones were sequenced by immunoSEQ multiplex PCR, and TCRdb holds only the in-frame ones, with some missing. Counted here are hundreds of thousands of clones, 11% to 15% occurring once; the ten biggest clones make up 0.04%. The sequenced sample consisted of naive CD4+ T cells from blood. The origin of the receptors is a young man with type 1 diabetes. Each CDR3 is given without its conserved first and last residue. Each record gives: V gene, J gene, CDR3 protein.

TRBV7-8	TRBJ2-7	ASSGRDRPYEQY
TRBV6-5	TRBJ2-7	ASSRGTESSYEQY
TRBV29-1	TRBJ1-2	SFTGGPNYGYT
TRBV4-3	TRBJ2-1	ASSQDSYSYNEQF
TRBV18	TRBJ1-2	ASSPTGQADGYT
TRBV5-1	TRBJ2-7	ASSLGGSLFQGQY
TRBV2	TRBJ1-5	ASSRDSNQPQH
TRBV29-1	TRBJ2-6	SVRALSGANVLT
TRBV29-1	TRBJ1-1	SVKTGVNTEAF
TRBV18	TRBJ2-1	ASSPLEGQVHNEQF
TRBV28	TRBJ1-6	ASSLNSPLH
TRBV4-3	TRBJ2-1	ASSQGVDNEQF
TRBV10-3	TRBJ2-1	AISEPSTSESNEQF
TRBV7-9	TRBJ2-6	ASSSNSGANVLT
TRBV5-6	TRBJ2-1	ASSQLGGAYNEQF
TRBV28	TRBJ1-6	ASRRGGFRNSPLH
TRBV23-1	TRBJ2-7	ASSQSMTNYEQY
TRBV28	TRBJ2-7	ASSLVGGSYEQY
TRBV10-3	TRBJ2-1	ATLGLGYSEQF
TRBV29-1	TRBJ1-5	SAVITGRNQPQH
TRBV29-1	TRBJ1-1	SVARMNTEAF
TRBV27	TRBJ2-2	ASSRVGTGELF
TRBV5-1	TRBJ2-1	ASSLGQQNEQF
TRBV7-9	TRBJ2-7	ASSLASAGVHEQY
TRBV5-1	TRBJ2-1	ASSLGQGAGEQF
TRBV19	TRBJ1-2	ASRAGGGNGYT
TRBV6-5	TRBJ1-1	ASSYTSGYEAF
TRBV6-5	TRBJ1-6	ASSRTDSPLH
TRBV7-9	TRBJ1-5	ASSKQFNQPQH
TRBV6-5	TRBJ1-2	ASTPRGTGGGGYT
TRBV20-1	TRBJ2-1	SGWTGLIGF
TRBV7-9	TRBJ2-5	ASTGGVEETQY
TRBV4-3	TRBJ2-7	ASSRLTGGGYEQY
TRBV2	TRBJ2-3	ASSTYAGPTDTQY
TRBV27	TRBJ2-5	ASSFQREGRETQY
TRBV30	TRBJ2-3	AWSTGGQTDTQY
TRBV4-3	TRBJ2-3	ASSPGRGRVEDTQY
TRBV5-6	TRBJ1-5	ASSLWGASNQPQH
TRBV29-1	TRBJ1-1	SLMGGQNTEAF
TRBV30	TRBJ1-5	AWSVRGDQPQH
TRBV15	TRBJ1-5	ATSRDKVSPQH
TRBV4-1	TRBJ2-7	ASSGDRGTPYEQY
TRBV30	TRBJ2-7	AWTGGTEGPYEQY
TRBV30	TRBJ1-6	AWSVAGASYNSPLH
TRBV6-5	TRBJ1-2	ASSYSMDRGGYT
TRBV7-2	TRBJ2-1	ASTTASGRSYNEQF
TRBV29-1	TRBJ2-7	SVVGELTKYEQY